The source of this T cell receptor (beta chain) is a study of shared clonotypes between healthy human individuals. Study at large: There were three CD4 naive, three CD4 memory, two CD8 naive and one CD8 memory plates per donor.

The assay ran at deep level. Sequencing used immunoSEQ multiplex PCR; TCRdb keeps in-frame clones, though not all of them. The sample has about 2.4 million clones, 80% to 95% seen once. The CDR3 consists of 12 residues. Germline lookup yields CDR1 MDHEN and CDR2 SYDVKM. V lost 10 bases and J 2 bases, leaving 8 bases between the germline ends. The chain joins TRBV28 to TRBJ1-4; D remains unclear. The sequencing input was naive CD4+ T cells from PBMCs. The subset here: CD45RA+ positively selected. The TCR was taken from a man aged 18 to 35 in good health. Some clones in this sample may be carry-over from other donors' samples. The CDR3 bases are TGTGCCACCGCGGGGACTAATGAAAAACTGTTTTTT. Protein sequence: CATAGTNEKLFF.